Listed here are 30 T cell receptor beta chains from one sample, sequenced in a study of blood T cell repertoires in COVID-19. Only in-frame clones appear in the TCRdb table, and some are missing; sequencing was by immunoSEQ multiplex PCR. The sample shows over 250,000 clones, 85% to 90% of them seen only once. The sequenced sample consisted of PBMCs or T cells enriched from blood (not recorded which). Receptors originate from a woman aged 55 to 70 who had recovered from COVID-19.

The chain combines TRBV5-1 with TRBJ1-3, with D perhaps TRBD1 (6 bases). The CDR3 is 15 residues long. V lost 3 bases and J lost 0, with 10 bases in between. Germline V CDR1 and CDR2: SGHRS, YFSETQ. This chain's CDR3 is CASSSDSISGNTIYF. In DNA form, the CDR3 reads TGCGCCAGCAGCTCGGACAGCATCTCTGGAAACACCATATATTTT. The full variable domain, completed using reference TRBV5-1 and TRBJ1-3, is KAGVTQTPRYLIKTRGQQVTLSCSPISGHRSVSWYQQTPGQGLQFLFEYFSETQRNKGNFPGRFSGRQFSNSRSEMNVSTLELGDSALYLCASSSDSISGNTIYFGEGSWLTVV.

CDR3 residues: CAWRDTQGTGNTIYF. Written as DNA, the CDR3 is TGTGCCTGGAGGGATACACAGGGAACTGGAAACACCATATATTTT. V and J are TRBV30 and TRBJ1-3, with TRBD1 as a possible D gene (6 bases). The CDR3 extends over 15 amino acids. Trimming took 3 bases from V and 2 from J, leaving 14 bases between them. The germline V gene encodes CDR1 GTSNPN and CDR2 SVGIG (reference sequence).

This clone came up a few times. CDR3 protein: CASSTQGAGAGYTF. The DNA of the CDR3 is TGTGCCAGCAGCACACAGGGGGCGGGAGCTGGCTACACCTTC. J is TRBJ1-2 and V is TRBV5-6, with 9 bases fitting TRBD1. J lost 7 bases, V lost 4 bases, and 8 bases had no gene match. Germline V gene data show CDR1 as SGHDT and CDR2 as YYEEEE. CDR3 length equals 14 residues.

The CDR3 nucleotides are TGTGCCAGCAGCTCCTCCGGGACAGGGCTCTATGGCTACACCTTC. It yields the protein CASSSSGTGLYGYTF. The rearrangement uses TRBV5-4 and TRBJ1-2; 9 nucleotides agree with TRBD1. From germline, CDR1 is SGHNT and CDR2 YYREEE (reference sequence). This CDR3 has 15 residues. V shed 3 bases and J 4 bases; nucleotides not matched to a gene: 7.

The chain links TRBV7-6 to TRBJ2-2; 10 nucleotides line up with TRBD2. V was pared by 4 bases and J by 7 bases, with 6 bases of the junction left unmatched. The CDR3 sequence is 15 residues long. Germline values: CDR1 SGHVS, CDR2 FNYEAQ. CDR3 protein: CASSSSGGAFGELFF. The CDR3 bases are TGTGCCAGCAGCTCCAGCGGGGGGGCCTTCGGGGAGCTGTTTTTT.

The V gene is TRBV27, the J gene TRBJ2-2; 7 bases line up with TRBD1. The trim removed 7 bases at V and 6 bases at J, leaving 8 bases unmatched. Germline V gives CDR1 MNHEY, CDR2 SMNVEV (reference sequence). The CDR3 spans 14 residues. Written as DNA, the CDR3 is TGTGCCAGCAAACAGACAGGGTTGGCCGGGGAGCTGTTTTTT. It yields the protein CASKQTGLAGELFF.

The J gene is TRBJ2-7, the V gene TRBV7-2; the D gene is possibly TRBD1 (6 bases). Germline V lookup: CDR1 SGHTA, CDR2 FQGNSA. The CDR3 runs to 15 residues. The V end lost 7 bases, the J end lost 3 bases, and 19 bases lay between the germline ends. For the CDR3, the DNA is TGTGCCAGCACCCCTCAGGCAGGGGCAGGCTACGAGCAGTACTTC. Amino acid sequence: CASTPQAGAGYEQYF. Full variable domain (outside the CDR3, taken from reference TRBV7-2 and TRBJ2-7): GAGVSQSPSNKVTEKGKDVELRCDPISGHTALYWYRQSLGQGLEFLIYFQGNSAPDKSGLPSDRFSAERTGGSVSTLTIQRTQQEDSAVYLCASTPQAGAGYEQYFGPGTRLTVT.

V usage is TRBV5-6 and J usage is TRBJ1-2; 7 nucleotides match TRBD1. The CDR3 consists of 12 residues. Looked up from germline, CDR1 is SGHDT and CDR2 is YYEEEE. J gave up 4 bases and V 5 bases, and 2 bases lay outside the gene matches. CDR3 amino acids: CASSEGAYGYTF. In nucleotides, the CDR3 is TGTGCCAGCAGTGAGGGGGCCTATGGCTACACCTTC.

The chain is built from TRBV2 and TRBJ1-4; D is possibly TRBD1 (5 bases). Germline lookup yields CDR1 SNHLY and CDR2 FYNNEI. CDR3 length: 12 amino acids. V lost 8 bases and J lost 8, with 12 bases in between. CDR3 in amino acids: CASQGRIEKLFF. The CDR3 nucleotides are TGTGCCAGCCAGGGCCGTATAGAAAAACTGTTTTTT. Supplemented by reference TRBV2 and TRBJ1-4, the full variable domain reads EPEVTQTPSHQVTQMGQEVILRCVPISNHLYFYWYRQILGQKVEFLVSFYNNEISEKSEIFDDQFSVERPDGSNFTLKIRSTKLEDSAMYFCASQGRIEKLFFGSGTQLSVL.

This chain uses TRBV5-1 with TRBJ2-1, with 9 bases lining up with TRBD1. This CDR3 spans 14 amino acids. Germline values: CDR1 SGHRS, CDR2 YFSETQ. V lost 4 bases to trimming and J lost 3 bases; unmatched junction nucleotides: 2. CDR3 residues: CASSRQGDYNEQFF. The CDR3 DNA follows: TGCGCCAGCAGCAGACAGGGGGACTACAATGAGCAGTTCTTC.

The CDR3 region has the DNA TGCGCCAGCAGCCAGTCCGGGACTACTGGGTACTCCTACGAGCAGTACTTC. Translating gives CASSQSGTTGYSYEQYF. The rearrangement uses TRBV4-1 and TRBJ2-7, with 7 bases fitting TRBD2. Germline V CDR1 and CDR2: MGHRA, YSYEKL. This CDR3 spans 17 amino acids. Losses at the gene ends were 3 bases for V and 0 bases for J; bases not matched to a gene: 11.

The chain links TRBV9 to TRBJ2-1, with TRBD1 matching 10 bases. CDR1 SGDLS and CDR2 YYNGEE come from the germline V gene. This CDR3 has 16 amino acids. The V gene end was trimmed by 5 bases and the J gene end by 6 bases; junction bases not matched to a gene: 11. CDR3 residues: CASSELTGGSPNEQFF. The DNA for the CDR3 is TGTGCCAGCAGTGAACTGACAGGGGGCTCACCCAATGAGCAGTTCTTC.

The genes are TRBV5-1 and TRBJ1-6, with D possibly TRBD1 on 6 matching bases. Germline V gene data show CDR1 as SGHRS and CDR2 as YFSETQ. The ends were cut back, 3 bases at V and 3 bases at J, with 13 bases in the middle. CDR3 size: 16 residues. CDR3 sequence reads: CASSYGQSSYNSPLHF. The CDR3 bases are TGCGCCAGCAGCTATGGACAGAGCAGCTATAATTCACCCCTCCACTTT.

The chain carries TRBV28 and TRBJ2-7, with D tentatively TRBD1 (5 bases). The ends were cut back, 3 bases at V and 7 bases at J, with 22 bases in the middle. The germline V gene has CDR1 MDHEN and CDR2 SYDVKM. The CDR3 runs to 16 residues. Written as DNA, the CDR3 is TGTGCCAGCAGTTTCCAGGGAAAGGGGATAAGGGAAGAGCAGTACTTC. It yields the protein CASSFQGKGIREEQYF.

This clone has a single count. The V call is TRBV6-2 or TRBV6-3, the J call TRBJ1-6; 7 bases fit TRBD1. V lost 4 bases and J lost 13; bases outside the gene matches: 7. CDR1 MNHEY and CDR2 SVGEGT come from the germline V gene. The CDR3 is 13 residues long. CDR3 region: CASSLGQLAPLHF. The CDR3 DNA is TGTGCCAGCAGTTTGGGACAGTTAGCCCCCCTCCACTTT.

The gene calls are TRBV18 and TRBJ2-1; 11 nucleotides align to TRBD1. The CDR3 sequence is 15 residues long. Germline trimming cut 3 bases from V and 6 bases from J; bases unmatched to any gene: 4. CDR1 KGHSH and CDR2 LQKENI come from the germline V gene. DNA of the CDR3: TGTGCCAGCTCACCGCAGGGGACAGGGGGCAATGAGCAGTTCTTC. Translated: CASSPQGTGGNEQFF. The full variable domain, in which reference TRBV18 and TRBJ2-1 provide the parts outside the CDR3, is NAGVMQNPRHLVRRRGQEARLRCSPMKGHSHVYWYRQLPEEGLKFMVYLQKENIIDESGMPKERFSAEFPKEGPSILRIQQVVRGDSAAYFCASSPQGTGGNEQFFGPGTRLTVL.

The chain links TRBV5-4 to TRBJ2-1; maybe TRBD2 (6 bases). Germline V gene sequence: CDR1 SGHNT, CDR2 YYREEE (reference sequence). Deletions cut 0 bases from V and 3 bases from J, with 10 bases between. CDR3 length: 15 residues. The DNA for the CDR3 is TGTGCCAGCAGCTTGGGGGGGACTGGCTACAATGAGCAGTTCTTC. Translating gives CASSLGGTGYNEQFF.

The chain is built from TRBV24-1 and TRBJ2-1; 8 nucleotides align to TRBD2. The CDR3 runs to 17 residues. The junction had 9 bases not matched to a gene; V was cut back by 0 bases and J by 6 bases. CDR1 and CDR2 from the germline V gene are KGHDR and SFDVKD. In DNA, the CDR3 is TGTGCCACCAGTGATTTGGGGCTAGCGGGCTCTTCCAATGAGCAGTTCTTC. Translation gives CATSDLGLAGSSNEQFF.

The chain links TRBV9 to TRBJ1-1, with 10 positions matching TRBD1. The germline gives CDR1 SGDLS, CDR2 YYNGEE. The CDR3 is 15 amino acids. The V segment lost 6 bases and the J segment 0 bases; nucleotides outside the gene matches: 5. CDR3 bases: TGTGCCAGCAAAAAGGGACAGGGGCTGAACACTGAAGCTTTCTTT. It translates to CASKKGQGLNTEAFF.

The J gene is TRBJ1-1, the V gene TRBV12-3 or TRBV12-4; D is ambiguous. With 8 bases removed from V and 6 bases from J, the gap between germline ends came to 13 bases. The CDR3 loop spans 12 amino acids. This CDR3 is CASLMLGAEAFF. The CDR3 nucleotides read TGTGCCAGCCTCATGTTGGGCGCTGAAGCTTTCTTT.

V gene TRBV10-3 combines with J gene TRBJ2-7, with 8 bases fitting TRBD2. V was clipped by 2 bases and J by 3 bases; unmatched bases: 6. The germline CDR1 and CDR2 sequences are ENHRY and SYGVKD. The CDR3 is 15 amino acids. The CDR3 spells CAISETSGGVYEQYF. CDR3 DNA: TGTGCCATCAGTGAGACTTCGGGGGGGGTCTACGAGCAGTACTTC.

V gene TRBV27 combines with J gene TRBJ1-6, with no clear D. Germline assignment: CDR1 MNHEY and CDR2 SMNVEV (reference sequence). The CDR3 totals 15 residues. Trimming took 6 bases from V and 0 from J, leaving 9 bases between them. The CDR3 bases are TGTGCCAGCAGGGTAGAGAGCTCCTATAATTCACCCCTCCACTTT. Protein sequence: CASRVESSYNSPLHF.

V usage is TRBV28 and J usage is TRBJ1-6; 7 nucleotides agree with TRBD1. This CDR3 has 15 amino acids. The V segment lost 8 bases and the J segment 7 bases; nucleotides outside the gene matches: 11. Per the germline V gene, CDR1 is MDHEN and CDR2 is SYDVKM. The CDR3 loop is CASPLSAGGNSPLHF. The CDR3 region has the DNA TGTGCCAGCCCGTTGTCGGCAGGGGGAAATTCACCCCTCCACTTT.

CDR3 DNA sequence: TGTGCCAGCAGCTTGGCAGGGTACACTAATGAAAAACTGTTTTTT. It encodes CASSLAGYTNEKLFF. The chain carries TRBV5-8 and TRBJ1-4, with a possible D match to TRBD1 (5 bases). CDR3 length: 15 residues. The V and J ends lost 0 bases and 2 bases respectively, with 8 bases between them. Germline values: CDR1 SGHTS, CDR2 YDEGEE.

The sample holds a few counts of this clone. This chain links TRBV5-4 with TRBJ2-2; 8 nucleotides match TRBD1. CDR3 size: 16 residues. Germline CDR1 and CDR2: SGHNT and YYREEE (reference sequence). The ends lost 4 bases at V and 1 base at J; junction bases unmatched: 6. The CDR3 region is CASSQRTGRNTGELFF. The CDR3 DNA follows: TGTGCCAGCAGCCAAAGGACAGGGAGGAACACCGGGGAGCTGTTTTTT. Complete variable domain (other parts from reference TRBV5-4 and TRBJ2-2): ETGVTQSPTHLIKTRGQQVTLRCSSQSGHNTVSWYQQALGQGPQFIFQYYREEENGRGNFPPRFSGLQFPNYSSELNVNALELDDSALYLCASSQRTGRNTGELFFGEGSRLTVL.

The chain employs TRBV30 and TRBJ1-1; 7 bases are shared with TRBD1. Germline CDR1 and CDR2: GTSNPN and SVGIG (reference sequence). This CDR3 has 13 residues. The trim removed 1 base at V and 3 bases at J, leaving 2 bases unmatched. The CDR3 DNA reads as TGTGCCTGGAGTGGGCAGGGGGACACTGAAGCTTTCTTT. The encoded protein is CAWSGQGDTEAFF.

The chain links TRBV18 to TRBJ2-7, with D hard to call. This CDR3 is built from 15 residues. The germline V gene encodes CDR1 KGHSH and CDR2 LQKENI. V lost 2 bases, J lost 3 bases, and 14 bases lay in between. This CDR3 reads CASSPYGEIDYEQYF. CDR3 coding DNA: TGTGCCAGCTCACCATATGGAGAGATCGACTACGAGCAGTACTTC.

The DNA of the CDR3 is TGTGCCAGCATAGCTCCCCTTCGACAGGAAGAGTACTTC. Translating gives CASIAPLRQEEYF. This chain links TRBV6-5 with TRBJ2-7, with a tentative D call TRBD1 (6 bases). This CDR3 has 13 residues. Per the germline V gene, CDR1 is MNHEY and CDR2 is SVGAGI. The ends were cut back, 7 bases at V and 11 bases at J, with 21 bases in the middle.

This clone came up once. The chain uses TRBV20-1 and TRBJ1-1; D ambiguous. Per germline, CDR1 DFQATT and CDR2 SNEGSKA (reference sequence). The CDR3 is 15 residues long. V was pared by 3 bases and J by 1 base, with 15 bases between. The CDR3 reads CSASWRGTQNTEAFF. DNA for the CDR3: TGCAGTGCTAGTTGGAGAGGTACTCAGAACACTGAAGCTTTCTTT.

This chain connects TRBV5-1 to TRBJ2-5; the D gene is possibly TRBD2 (5 bases). Germline V gene lookup returns CDR1 SGHRS and CDR2 YFSETQ. Trimming shortened V by 1 base and J by 1 base, and 11 bases separated the two germline ends. The CDR3 length is 15 residues. CDR3 sequence reads: CASSLLEAGQETQYF. CDR3 coding DNA: TGCGCCAGCAGCTTGCTCGAGGCGGGCCAAGAGACCCAGTACTTC.